Shown below are 21 T cell receptor beta chains from a single sample sequenced in a study of T cells in Graves' hyperthyroidism and ophthalmopathy. TCR beta CDR3 sequences were amplified from RNA transcripts. The study used the HTBI primer set for a first-round RT-PCR of the TCR CDR3. TCRdb fed the multiplex PCR reads into MiXCR, producing one record per CDR3 protein. The sample gives hundreds of thousands of distinct CDR3 sequences, 15% to 17% of which show up once; almost 8% is in the top ten. Sequencing was performed on blood. The receptors derive from a woman under 30 with Graves' hyperthyroidism.

This clonotype was observed a few times. CDR3 nucleotide sequence: TGTGCCAGCAGCGGCGAGGGGGACAGATTTAACACAGATACGCAGTATTTT. Its translation is CASSGEGDRFNTDTQYF. The chain combines TRBV9 with TRBJ2-3; 7 bases match TRBD1. Germline CDR1 and CDR2: SGDLS and YYNGEE. V gave up 3 bases and J gave up 2 bases; unmatched junction bases: 12. This CDR3 spans 17 amino acids.

This clonotype has ten or more counts. The gene calls are TRBV20-1 and TRBJ2-3, with no clear D. The germline gives CDR1 DFQATT, CDR2 SNEGSKA (reference sequence). The CDR3 is 16 residues long. Trimming took off 0 bases at V and 2 bases at J, with 15 bases between the two ends. In nucleotides, the CDR3 is TGCAGTGCTAGAGATCTTAAAAAGGGATTCACAGATACGCAGTATTTT. Its translation is CSARDLKKGFTDTQYF.

This clonotype was found a few times. The rearrangement joins TRBV7-6 to TRBJ2-7; tentatively, D is TRBD2 (6 bases). This CDR3 is 14 amino acids long. Trimming left V 1 base short and J 6 bases short, with 13 bases between. CDR1 and CDR2 (germline): SGHVS, FNYEAQ. The CDR3 DNA follows: TGTGCCAGCAGCTTAGGTCCGGGAGACTCCGAGCAGTACTTC. This gives the protein CASSLGPGDSEQYF.

This clonotype was seen once. This chain joins TRBV25-1 and TRBJ1-6; D gene uncertain. The germline V and J ends were trimmed by 6 bases and 6 bases, with 6 bases remaining between them. CDR1 MGHDK and CDR2 SYGVNS come from the germline V gene. CDR3 length: 12 residues. CDR3 region: CASRTSNSPLHF. The CDR3 region has the DNA TGTGCCAGCAGAACAAGTAATTCACCCCTCCACTTT. The full variable domain, in which reference TRBV25-1 and TRBJ1-6 provide the parts outside the CDR3, is EADIYQTPRYLVIGTGKKITLECSQTMGHDKMYWYQQDPGMELHLIHYSYGVNSTEKGDLSSESTVSRIRTEHFPLTLESARPSHTSQYLCASRTSNSPLHFGNGTRLTVT.

Concerning this clonotype: Since a much larger clone is just one base distant, this may be a read error. The rearrangement uses TRBV10-2 and TRBJ2-3; TRBD2 matches at 8 bases. The CDR3 spans 13 residues. From germline, CDR1 is WSHSY and CDR2 SAAADI. V was pared by 11 bases and J by 3 bases, with 7 bases of the junction left unmatched. The CDR3 nucleotides are TGCGCCGGCAAGGGACTAGGAACAGATACGCAGTATTTT. Translation: CAGKGLGTDTQYF.

The CDR3: CASSVWASDTQYF. DNA of the CDR3: TGTGCCAGCAGCGTGTGGGCATCAGATACGCAGTATTTT. The chain joins TRBV9 to TRBJ2-3; D gene unclear. Germline loops: CDR1 SGDLS, CDR2 YYNGEE. The CDR3 contains 13 residues. V lost 2 bases, J lost 4 bases, and 8 bases lay in between. Based on the CDR3 plus reference TRBV9 and TRBJ2-3, the full variable domain is DSGVTQTPKHLITATGQRVTLRCSPRSGDLSVYWYQQSLDQGLQFLIQYYNGEERAKGNILERFSAQQFPDLHSELNLSSLELGDSALYFCASSVWASDTQYFGPGTRLTVL.

This clonotype appeared many times. This chain connects TRBV2 to TRBJ2-3, with D maybe TRBD1 (5 bases). V was pared by 7 bases and J by 2 bases, with 16 bases between. CDR1 and CDR2 from the germline V gene are SNHLY and FYNNEI. This CDR3 is 15 amino acids long. CDR3 protein: CASKGALSPTDTQYF. CDR3 sequence (DNA): TGTGCCAGCAAAGGGGCCCTCTCGCCCACAGATACGCAGTATTTT.

The CDR3 sequence: CASRGRGADKGGYTF. Written as DNA, the CDR3 is TGTGCCAGCAGGGGGCGGGGGGCAGACAAGGGAGGTTACACCTTC. This chain joins TRBV12-3 or TRBV12-4 and TRBJ1-2; weak D call: TRBD1 (6 bases). This CDR3 comprises 15 residues. Trimming cost V 6 bases and J 11 bases, with 25 bases left between them.

In this sample, this clonotype turned up many times. This rearrangement joins TRBV20-1 to TRBJ1-2, with 9 bases lining up with TRBD1. From germline, CDR1 is DFQATT and CDR2 SNEGSKA (reference sequence). J lost 5 bases, V lost 4 bases, and 8 bases had no gene match. This CDR3 spans 14 amino acids. This CDR3 reads CSAKGQGLEYGYTF. The CDR3 DNA reads as TGCAGTGCTAAAGGACAGGGGTTGGAGTATGGCTACACCTTC.

This chain links TRBV5-5 with TRBJ2-7; 9 positions agree with TRBD1. The CDR3 sequence is 15 residues long. V lost 1 base to trimming and J lost 3 bases; unmatched junction nucleotides: 5. Germline V CDR1 and CDR2: SGHKS, YYEKEE (reference sequence). For the CDR3, the DNA is TGTGCCAGCAGCTTGCGGGACAGGGAGGACTACGAGCAGTACTTC. It encodes CASSLRDREDYEQYF. Supplemented by reference TRBV5-5 and TRBJ2-7, the full variable domain reads DAGVTQSPTHLIKTRGQQVTLRCSPISGHKSVSWYQQVLGQGPQFIFQYYEKEERGRGNFPDRFSARQFPNYSSELNVNALLLGDSALYLCASSLRDREDYEQYFGPGTRLTVT.

This clonotype has more than one count but fewer than ten. The rearrangement uses TRBV6-5 and TRBJ2-7; TRBD1 might be the D (6 bases). Germline V gene lookup returns CDR1 MNHEY and CDR2 SVGAGI. The CDR3 has 13 residues. Deletions cut 2 bases from V and 2 bases from J, with 7 bases between. CDR3 nucleotide sequence: TGTGCCAGCAGTTACGGGGACACCTACGAGCAGTACTTC. This gives the protein CASSYGDTYEQYF.

The rearrangement uses TRBV10-2 and TRBJ1-5; D perhaps matches TRBD1 (6 bases). The CDR3 is 13 amino acids. V was pared by 8 bases and J by 6 bases, with 14 bases between. Germline V gene data show CDR1 as WSHSY and CDR2 as SAAADI. The CDR3 loop is CASQDRIGQPQHF. Here the CDR3 DNA reads TGCGCCAGCCAAGACAGGATCGGTCAGCCCCAGCATTTT.

In this sample, this clonotype turned up many times. The chain uses TRBV7-2 and TRBJ2-5, with D perhaps TRBD1 (6 bases). Germline V gene sequence: CDR1 SGHTA, CDR2 FQGNSA. V lost 5 bases, J lost 1 base, and 17 bases lay in between. The CDR3 contains 16 residues. The CDR3 here is CASSPGVTGPQETQYF. DNA of the CDR3: TGTGCCAGCAGCCCCGGGGTAACAGGGCCCCAAGAGACCCAGTACTTC.

This clonotype occurred many times. The chain combines TRBV28 with TRBJ1-5; D uncertain. The V end was cut by 3 bases, the J end by 0 bases, with 6 bases between. Germline CDR1 is MDHEN and CDR2 is SYDVKM. The CDR3 extends over 14 amino acids. Here the CDR3 reads CASSLMGSNQPQHF. DNA of the CDR3: TGTGCCAGCAGTTTGATGGGTAGCAATCAGCCCCAGCATTTT. Variable domain in full (rest from reference TRBV28 and TRBJ1-5): DVKVTQSSRYLVKRTGEKVFLECVQDMDHENMFWYRQDPGLGLRLIYFSYDVKMKEKGDIPEGYSVSREKKERFSLILESASTNQTSMYLCASSLMGSNQPQHFGDGTRLSIL.

This clonotype was observed many times. V and J are TRBV7-3 and TRBJ2-3; TRBD1 might be the D (7 bases). Trimming took 5 bases from V and 6 from J, leaving 18 bases between them. Germline V lookup: CDR1 SGHTA, CDR2 FQGTGA. This CDR3 is built from 15 residues. The CDR3 sequence is CASSPPGVQGDTQYF. Here the CDR3 DNA reads TGTGCCAGCAGCCCTCCGGGGGTACAGGGGGATACGCAGTATTTT.

This chain links TRBV6-1 with TRBJ2-6; tentative D call: TRBD1 (6 bases). CDR1 is MNHNS and CDR2 is SASEGT in the germline V gene. This CDR3 is built from 15 residues. V lost 5 bases and J lost 3, with 11 bases in between. DNA of the CDR3: TGTGCCAGCAGTCGACAGGCTGGTGGGGCCAACGTCCTGACTTTC. Its translation is CASSRQAGGANVLTF.

The sample holds many counts of this clonotype. The rearrangement uses TRBV12-3 or TRBV12-4 and TRBJ2-7, with 8 bases identical to TRBD2. CDR3 length equals 13 residues. Losses at the gene ends were 7 bases for V and 7 bases for J; bases not matched to a gene: 9. The CDR3 DNA follows: TGTGCCAGCAATCCGGGGGGGGCAGGGGAGCAGTACTTC. It encodes CASNPGGAGEQYF.

This clonotype was seen ten or more times. V is TRBV28 and J is TRBJ1-1; TRBD1 matches 7 bases. The length of the CDR3 is 14 residues. Germline CDR1 and CDR2: MDHEN and SYDVKM. V lost 6 bases, J lost 5 bases, and 9 bases stayed unmatched. The CDR3 nucleotides are TGTGCCAGCAGCCACAGGGGATTCGGAACTGAAGCTTTCTTT. Encoded protein: CASSHRGFGTEAFF.

This clonotype was found many times. The chain links TRBV2 to TRBJ2-2, with 9 nucleotides matching TRBD2. This CDR3 is 14 amino acids long. Germline V gene sequence: CDR1 SNHLY, CDR2 FYNNEI. The V and J ends lost 7 bases and 6 bases, in that order; junction bases with no gene match: 6. This chain's CDR3 is CASTGLAVAGELFF. The DNA for the CDR3 is TGTGCCAGCACGGGACTAGCTGTCGCCGGGGAGCTGTTTTTT.

V usage is TRBV28 and J usage is TRBJ1-2; D ambiguous. The V end was cut by 3 bases, the J end by 2 bases, with 10 bases between. The length of the CDR3 is 14 residues. Germline V CDR1 and CDR2: MDHEN, SYDVKM. The CDR3 coding sequence is TGTGCCAGCAGTTTCAATCTCTTCAACTATGGCTACACCTTC. This encodes CASSFNLFNYGYTF.

This clonotype has ten or more counts. The chain employs TRBV7-8 and TRBJ2-1; possibly TRBD1 for D (6 bases). The CDR3 is made up of 15 amino acids. Per germline, CDR1 SGHVS and CDR2 FQNEAQ. V was clipped by 8 bases and J by 5 bases, with 19 bases between them. The CDR3 loop reads CASLLGGVINNEQFF. In DNA form, the CDR3 reads TGTGCCAGCCTGCTAGGGGGAGTGATCAACAATGAGCAGTTCTTC.